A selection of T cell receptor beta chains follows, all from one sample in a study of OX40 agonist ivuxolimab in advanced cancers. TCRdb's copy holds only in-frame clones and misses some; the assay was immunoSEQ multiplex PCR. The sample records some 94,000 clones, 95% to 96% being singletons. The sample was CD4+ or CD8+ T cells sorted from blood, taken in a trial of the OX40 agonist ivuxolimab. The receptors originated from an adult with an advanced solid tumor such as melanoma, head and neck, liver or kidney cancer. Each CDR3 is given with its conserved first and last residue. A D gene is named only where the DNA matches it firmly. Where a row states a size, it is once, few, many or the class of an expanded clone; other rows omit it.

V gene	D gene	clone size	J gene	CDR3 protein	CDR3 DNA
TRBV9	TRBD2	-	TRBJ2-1	CASSVEYRLAGPYNEQFF	TGTGCCAGCAGCGTAGAGTATCGTTTAGCGGGGCCCTACAATGAGCAGTTCTTC
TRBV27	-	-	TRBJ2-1	CASSLSPGEPSYNEQFF	TGTGCCAGCAGTTTATCCCCGGGGGAACCCTCCTACAATGAGCAGTTCTTC
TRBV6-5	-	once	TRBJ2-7	CASTAAYEVYEQYF	TGTGCCAGCACCGCGGCTTACGAAGTCTACGAGCAGTACTTC
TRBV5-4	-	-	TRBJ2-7	CASSLAGGGGEQYF	TGTGCCAGCAGCTTGGCTGGGGGCGGGGGCGAGCAGTACTTC
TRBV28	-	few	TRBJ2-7	CASSLRVTNEQYF	TGTGCCAGCAGTTTACGGGTAACGAACGAGCAGTACTTC
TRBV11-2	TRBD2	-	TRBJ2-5	CASSPWGGQETQYF	TGTGCCAGCAGCCCCTGGGGGGGGCAAGAGACCCAGTACTTC
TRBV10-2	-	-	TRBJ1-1	CASSERISAEAFF	TGCGCCAGCAGTGAGAGGATTAGCGCTGAAGCTTTCTTT
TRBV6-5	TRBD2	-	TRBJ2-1	CASSPGLAPYNEQFF	TGTGCCAGCAGCCCCGGACTAGCACCCTACAATGAGCAGTTCTTC
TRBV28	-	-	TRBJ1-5	CAGTSQGQPQHF	TGTGCCGGTACTTCACAGGGCCAGCCCCAGCATTTT
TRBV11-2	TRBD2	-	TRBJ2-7	CASSYGLAGVYYEQYF	TGTGCCAGCAGCTATGGACTAGCGGGAGTCTATTACGAGCAGTACTTC
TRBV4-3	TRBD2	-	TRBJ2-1	CASSQDHPGLAGNEQFF	TGCGCCAGCAGCCAAGATCATCCGGGACTAGCGGGAAATGAGCAGTTCTTC
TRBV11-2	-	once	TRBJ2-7	CASSPIAREQYF	TGTGCCAGCAGCCCAATTGCGAGGGAGCAGTACTTC
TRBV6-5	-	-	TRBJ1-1	CASSYPGHTEAFF	TGTGCCAGCAGTTACCCGGGACACACTGAAGCTTTCTTT
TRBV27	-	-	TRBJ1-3	CASSLSTTGNTIYF	TGTGCCAGCAGTTTATCGACGACTGGAAACACCATATATTTT
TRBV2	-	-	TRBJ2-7	CARTLTSTSYEQYF	TGTGCCAGAACTCTCACCTCTACCTCCTACGAGCAGTACTTC
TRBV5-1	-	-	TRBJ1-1	CASSLEALNTEAFF	TGCGCCAGCAGCTTGGAAGCTTTGAACACTGAAGCTTTCTTT
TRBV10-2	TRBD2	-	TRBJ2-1	CASSELAGGQRNEQFF	TGCGCCAGCAGTGAATTAGCGGGGGGGCAAAGAAATGAGCAGTTCTTC
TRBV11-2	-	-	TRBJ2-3	CASSLHSTFPTDTQYF	TGTGCCAGCAGCTTACATTCGACCTTCCCCACAGATACGCAGTATTTT
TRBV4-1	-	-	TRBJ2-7	CASSQEMDSYEQYF	TGCGCCAGCAGCCAAGAAATGGACTCCTACGAGCAGTACTTC
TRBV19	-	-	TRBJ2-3	CASRIAGGRDSTDTQYF	TGTGCCAGTAGAATCGCGGGTGGGCGAGACTCCACAGATACGCAGTATTTT
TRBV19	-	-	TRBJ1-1	CASSWGANTEAFF	TGTGCCAGTAGTTGGGGTGCGAACACTGAAGCTTTCTTT
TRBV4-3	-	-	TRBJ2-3	CASREGSGDTQYF	TGCGCCAGCAGAGAGGGGTCCGGGGATACGCAGTATTTT
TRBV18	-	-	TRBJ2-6	CASSEGRGGANVLTF	TGTGCCAGCTCAGAAGGACGAGGTGGGGCCAACGTCCTGACTTTC
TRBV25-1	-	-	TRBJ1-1	CASSDSGDTEAFF	TGTGCCAGCAGTGATTCGGGGGACACTGAAGCTTTCTTT
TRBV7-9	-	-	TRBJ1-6	CASSDDIGFNSPLHF	TGTGCCAGCAGCGACGACATCGGTTTTAATTCACCCCTCCACTTT
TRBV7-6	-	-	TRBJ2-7	CASSPGAGLTYEQYF	TGTGCCAGCAGCCCAGGGGCAGGGCTAACCTACGAGCAGTACTTC
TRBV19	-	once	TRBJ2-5	CASHAGGETQYF	TGTGCCAGTCATGCCGGGGGAGAGACCCAGTACTTC
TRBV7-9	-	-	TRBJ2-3	CASSSMLADTQYF	TGTGCCAGCAGCTCGATGTTGGCGGATACGCAGTATTTT
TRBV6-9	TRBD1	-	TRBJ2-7	CASSLDRGREQYF	TGTGCCAGCAGCCTCGACAGGGGGAGGGAGCAGTACTTC
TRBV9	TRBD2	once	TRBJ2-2	CASSVTAGLAGGSTGELFF	TGTGCCAGCAGCGTAACAGCAGGACTAGCGGGAGGAAGCACCGGGGAGCTGTTTTTT
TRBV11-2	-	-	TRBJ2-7	CASSLARGEQYF	TGTGCCAGCAGCTTAGCACGGGGAGAGCAGTACTTC
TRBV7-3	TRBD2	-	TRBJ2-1	CASSQTSGRTNEQFF	TGTGCCAGCAGCCAGACTAGCGGGAGGACCAATGAGCAGTTCTTC
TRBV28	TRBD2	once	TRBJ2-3	CASSQDGTSGVTDTQYF	TGTGCCAGCAGCCAAGACGGGACTAGCGGGGTCACAGATACGCAGTATTTT
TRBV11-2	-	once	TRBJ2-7	CASSLELPYEQYF	TGTGCCAGCAGCTTAGAACTACCCTACGAGCAGTACTTC
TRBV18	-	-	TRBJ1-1	CASSPVLGEANTEAFF	TGTGCCAGCTCACCTGTTCTCGGGGAAGCGAACACTGAAGCTTTCTTT
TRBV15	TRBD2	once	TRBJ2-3	CATSRGNGGSITDTQYF	TGTGCCACCAGCAGAGGGAATGGCGGGAGTATCACAGATACGCAGTATTTT
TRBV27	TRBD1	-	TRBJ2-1	CASSLGQGLNEQFF	TGTGCCAGCAGTCTGGGACAGGGTCTCAATGAGCAGTTCTTC
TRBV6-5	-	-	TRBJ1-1	CASSYSLEDGNTEAFF	TGTGCCAGCAGTTACTCGTTGGAGGATGGGAACACTGAAGCTTTCTTT
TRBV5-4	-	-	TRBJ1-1	CASSLLQGSDTEAFF	TGTGCCAGCAGCTTGCTTCAGGGATCCGACACTGAAGCTTTCTTT
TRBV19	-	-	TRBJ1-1	CASSMRGFMNTEAFF	TGTGCCAGTAGTATGCGGGGATTTATGAACACTGAAGCTTTCTTT
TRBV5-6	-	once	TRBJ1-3	CASSFAAGSSGNTIYF	TGTGCCAGCAGCTTCGCGGCAGGGAGCTCTGGAAACACCATATATTTT
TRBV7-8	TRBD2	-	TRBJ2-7	CASSPRLAGGYEQYF	TGTGCCAGCAGCCCCAGACTAGCGGGAGGCTACGAGCAGTACTTC
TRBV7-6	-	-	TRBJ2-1	CASKVGVAESSYNEQFF	TGTGCCAGCAAAGTCGGAGTAGCGGAGAGCTCCTACAATGAGCAGTTCTTC
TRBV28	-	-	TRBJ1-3	CASSFRGLIGNTIYF	TGTGCCAGCAGTTTCAGAGGGTTAATTGGAAACACCATATATTTT
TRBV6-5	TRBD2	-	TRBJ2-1	CASSFSSGRDYEQFF	TGTGCCAGCAGTTTTTCTAGCGGGAGAGACTATGAGCAGTTCTTC
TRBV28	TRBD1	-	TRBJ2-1	CASSLEGAGYNEQFF	TGTGCCAGCAGTTTAGAGGGGGCCGGCTACAATGAGCAGTTCTTC
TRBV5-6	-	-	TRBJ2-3	CASSLDSTDTQYF	TGTGCCAGCAGCCTAGACTCTACAGATACGCAGTATTTT
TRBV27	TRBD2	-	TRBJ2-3	CASSLSTSGLMGDTQYF	TGTGCCAGCAGTTTATCGACTAGCGGTCTAATGGGGGATACGCAGTATTTT
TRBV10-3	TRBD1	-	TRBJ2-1	CAIGTGRMADEQFF	TGTGCCATCGGGACAGGGAGAATGGCTGATGAGCAGTTCTTC
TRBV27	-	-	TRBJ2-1	CASSLWAESSYNEQFF	TGTGCCAGCAGTTTATGGGCGGAGAGCTCCTACAATGAGCAGTTCTTC
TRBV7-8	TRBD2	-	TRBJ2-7	CASSLEFLAGVEQYF	TGTGCCAGCAGCTTAGAATTCCTAGCGGGAGTCGAGCAGTACTTC
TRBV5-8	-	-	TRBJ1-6	CASSKRNSPLHF	TGTGCCAGCAGCAAGAGGAATTCACCCCTCCACTTT
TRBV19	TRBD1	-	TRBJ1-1	CASESGTANTEAFF	TGTGCCAGTGAATCTGGGACAGCGAACACTGAAGCTTTCTTT
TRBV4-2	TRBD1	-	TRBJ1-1	CASSPTGTGAYTEAFF	TGTGCCAGCAGCCCGACCGGGACAGGGGCCTACACTGAAGCTTTCTTT
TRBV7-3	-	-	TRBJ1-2	CASSLGGYGYTF	TGTGCCAGCAGCTTAGGGGGGTATGGCTACACCTTC
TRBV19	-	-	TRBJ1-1	CASGRRNTEAFF	TGTGCCAGTGGTCGGAGGAACACTGAAGCTTTCTTT
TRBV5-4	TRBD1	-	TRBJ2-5	CASSFGITGGKVETQYF	TGTGCCAGCAGCTTCGGTATCACAGGGGGCAAGGTTGAGACCCAGTACTTC
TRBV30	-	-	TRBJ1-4	CAWSVRETFGTNEKLFF	TGTGCCTGGAGTGTAAGGGAGACTTTTGGCACTAATGAAAAACTGTTTTTT
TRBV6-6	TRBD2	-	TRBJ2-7	CATLATGRYEQYF	TGTGCCACCCTAGCCACCGGGAGGTACGAGCAGTACTTC
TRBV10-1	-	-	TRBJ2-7	CADRKGRVHEQYF	TGCGCCGACCGGAAGGGCAGGGTTCACGAGCAGTACTTC